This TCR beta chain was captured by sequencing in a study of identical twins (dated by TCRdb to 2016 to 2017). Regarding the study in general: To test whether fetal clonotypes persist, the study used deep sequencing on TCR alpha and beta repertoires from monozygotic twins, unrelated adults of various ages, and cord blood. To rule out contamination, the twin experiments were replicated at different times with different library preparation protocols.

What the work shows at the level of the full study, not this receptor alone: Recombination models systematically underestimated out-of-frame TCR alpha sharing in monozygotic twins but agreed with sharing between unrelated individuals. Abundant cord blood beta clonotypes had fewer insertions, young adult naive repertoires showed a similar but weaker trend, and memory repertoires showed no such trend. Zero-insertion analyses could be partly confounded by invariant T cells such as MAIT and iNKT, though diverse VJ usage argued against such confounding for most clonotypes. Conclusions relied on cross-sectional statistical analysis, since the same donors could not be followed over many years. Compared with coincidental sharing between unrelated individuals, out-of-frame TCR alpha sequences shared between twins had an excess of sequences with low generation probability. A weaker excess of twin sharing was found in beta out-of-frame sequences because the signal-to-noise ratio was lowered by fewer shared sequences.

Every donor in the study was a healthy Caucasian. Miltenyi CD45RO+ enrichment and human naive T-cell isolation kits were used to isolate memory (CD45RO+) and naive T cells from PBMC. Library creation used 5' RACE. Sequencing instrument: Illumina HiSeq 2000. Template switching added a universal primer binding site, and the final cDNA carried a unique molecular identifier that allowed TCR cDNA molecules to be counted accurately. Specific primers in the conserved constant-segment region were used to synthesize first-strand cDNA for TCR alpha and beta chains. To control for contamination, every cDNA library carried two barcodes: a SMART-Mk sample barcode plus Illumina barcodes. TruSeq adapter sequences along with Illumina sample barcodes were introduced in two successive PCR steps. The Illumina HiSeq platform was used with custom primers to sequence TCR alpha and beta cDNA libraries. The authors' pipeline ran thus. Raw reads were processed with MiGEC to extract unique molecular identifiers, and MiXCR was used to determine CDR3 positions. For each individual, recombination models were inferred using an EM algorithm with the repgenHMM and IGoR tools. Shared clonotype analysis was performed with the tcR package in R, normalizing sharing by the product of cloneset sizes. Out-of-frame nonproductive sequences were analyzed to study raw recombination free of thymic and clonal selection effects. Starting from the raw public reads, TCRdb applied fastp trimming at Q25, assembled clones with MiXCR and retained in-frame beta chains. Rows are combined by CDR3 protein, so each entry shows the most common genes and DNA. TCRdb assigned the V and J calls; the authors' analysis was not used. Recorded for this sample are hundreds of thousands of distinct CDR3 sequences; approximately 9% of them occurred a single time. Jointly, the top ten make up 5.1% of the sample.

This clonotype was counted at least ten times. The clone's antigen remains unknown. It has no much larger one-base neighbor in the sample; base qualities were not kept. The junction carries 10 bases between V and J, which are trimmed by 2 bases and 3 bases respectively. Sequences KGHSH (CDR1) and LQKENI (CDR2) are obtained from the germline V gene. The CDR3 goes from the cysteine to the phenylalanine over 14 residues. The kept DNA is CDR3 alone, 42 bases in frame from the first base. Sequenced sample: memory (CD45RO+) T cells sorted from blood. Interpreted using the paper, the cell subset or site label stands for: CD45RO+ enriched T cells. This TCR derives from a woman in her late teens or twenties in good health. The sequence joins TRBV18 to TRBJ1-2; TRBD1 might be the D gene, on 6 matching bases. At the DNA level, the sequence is TGTGCCAGCTCACCATCAGGGGAGGACTATGGCTACACCTTC. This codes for CASSPSGEDYGYTF.